This TCR beta chain derives from a study of T cell responses to AZD1222 COVID-19 vaccine. In the study overall: Second-dose groups at about 4 or about 12 weeks were pooled.

Study findings and constraints: Samples come after the peak T cell response, not at day 14. Close to half of all spike-specific TCRs reportedly target regions of the variants that are unmutated. Females made up more of the donors, who were largely white British, and clonal diversity may have come out too low.

Per the germline V gene, CDR1 is SNHLY and CDR2 is FYNNEI. This CDR3 has 14 amino acids. V lost 7 bases, J lost 3 bases, and 15 bases lay in between. To note about this clone: Its antigen is as yet unknown.

Libraries were prepared by immunoSEQ multiplex PCR; TCRdb keeps only in-frame clonotypes and omits some of them. The sample includes over 150,000 clones, about nine tenths of them seen just once. Specimen: peripheral blood, collected on day 0 of AZD1222 vaccination. This TCR was sampled from an adult in good health. The rearrangement uses TRBV2 and TRBJ1-2; D is unresolved. CDR3 sequence: CASMRPYGDYGYTF. The CDR3 coding sequence is TGTGCCAGCATGAGGCCCTATGGGGACTATGGCTACACCTTC.